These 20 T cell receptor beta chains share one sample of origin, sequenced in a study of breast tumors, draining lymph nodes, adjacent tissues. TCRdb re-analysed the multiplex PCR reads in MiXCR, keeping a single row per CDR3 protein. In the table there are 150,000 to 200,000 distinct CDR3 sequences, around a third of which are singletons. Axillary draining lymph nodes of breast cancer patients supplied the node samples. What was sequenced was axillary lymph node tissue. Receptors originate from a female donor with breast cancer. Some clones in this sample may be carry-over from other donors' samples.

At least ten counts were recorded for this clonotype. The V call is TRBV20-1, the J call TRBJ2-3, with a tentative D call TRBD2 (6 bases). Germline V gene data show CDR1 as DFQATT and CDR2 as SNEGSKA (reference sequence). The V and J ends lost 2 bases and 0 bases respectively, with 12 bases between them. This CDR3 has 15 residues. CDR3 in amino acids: CSARPRLVSTDTQYF. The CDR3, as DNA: TGCAGTGCTAGACCCAGACTAGTCAGCACAGATACGCAGTATTTT.

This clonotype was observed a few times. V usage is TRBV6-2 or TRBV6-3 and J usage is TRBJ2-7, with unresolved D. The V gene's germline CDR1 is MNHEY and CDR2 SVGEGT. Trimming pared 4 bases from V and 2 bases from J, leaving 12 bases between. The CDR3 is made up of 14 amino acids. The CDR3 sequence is CASSSLQAPYEQYF. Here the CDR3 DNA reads TGTGCCAGCAGTTCTCTCCAGGCTCCCTACGAGCAGTACTTC.

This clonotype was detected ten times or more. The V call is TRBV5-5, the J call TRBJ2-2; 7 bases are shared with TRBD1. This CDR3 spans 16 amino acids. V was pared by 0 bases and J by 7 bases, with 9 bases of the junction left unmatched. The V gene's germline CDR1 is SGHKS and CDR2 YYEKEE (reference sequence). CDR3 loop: CASSLVVGQSIGELFF. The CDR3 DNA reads TGTGCCAGCAGCTTGGTAGTGGGACAGTCGATCGGGGAGCTGTTTTTT.

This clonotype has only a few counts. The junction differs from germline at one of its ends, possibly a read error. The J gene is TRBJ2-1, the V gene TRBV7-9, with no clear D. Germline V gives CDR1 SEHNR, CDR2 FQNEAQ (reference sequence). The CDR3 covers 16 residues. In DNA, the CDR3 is TGTGTCAGCAGCTTACCTCTATGGACCTTCTACAATGAGCAGTTCTTC. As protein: CVSSLPLWTFYNEQFF.

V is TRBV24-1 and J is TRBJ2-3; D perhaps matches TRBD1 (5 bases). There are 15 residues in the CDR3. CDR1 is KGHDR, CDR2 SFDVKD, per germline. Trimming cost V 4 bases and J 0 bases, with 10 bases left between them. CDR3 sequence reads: CATSEPRESTDTQYF. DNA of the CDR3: TGTGCCACCAGTGAGCCCAGGGAAAGCACAGATACGCAGTATTTT.

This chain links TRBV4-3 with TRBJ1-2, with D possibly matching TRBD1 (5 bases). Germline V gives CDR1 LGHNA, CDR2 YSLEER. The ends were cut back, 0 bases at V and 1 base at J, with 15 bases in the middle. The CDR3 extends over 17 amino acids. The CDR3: CASSQDFGMGLNYGYTF. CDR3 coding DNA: TGCGCCAGCAGCCAAGATTTTGGGATGGGGCTTAACTATGGCTACACCTTC.

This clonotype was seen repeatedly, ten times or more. CDR3 coding DNA: TGTGCCAGCAGCTTCATCTCGGATTCACCCCTCCACTTT. Translation: CASSFISDSPLHF. The genes are TRBV7-9 and TRBJ1-6; no clear D gene. Deletions cut 3 bases from V and 8 bases from J, with 8 bases between. CDR1 is SEHNR and CDR2 is FQNEAQ in the germline V gene (reference sequence). The CDR3 is 13 amino acids.

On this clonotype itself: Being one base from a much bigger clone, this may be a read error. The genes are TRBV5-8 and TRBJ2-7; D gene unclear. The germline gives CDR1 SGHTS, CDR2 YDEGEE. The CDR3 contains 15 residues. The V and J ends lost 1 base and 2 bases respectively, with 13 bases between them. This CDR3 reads CASSLSWPGTYEQYF. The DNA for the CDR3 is TGTGCCAGCAGCTTGTCTTGGCCGGGTACCTACGAGCAGTACTTC.

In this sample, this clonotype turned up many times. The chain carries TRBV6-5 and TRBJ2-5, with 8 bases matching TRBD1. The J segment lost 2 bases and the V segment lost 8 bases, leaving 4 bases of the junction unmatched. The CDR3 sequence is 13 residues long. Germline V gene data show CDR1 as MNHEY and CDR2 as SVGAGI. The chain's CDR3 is CASHRGNQETQYF. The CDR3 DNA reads TGTGCCAGCCACAGGGGGAATCAAGAGACCCAGTACTTC.

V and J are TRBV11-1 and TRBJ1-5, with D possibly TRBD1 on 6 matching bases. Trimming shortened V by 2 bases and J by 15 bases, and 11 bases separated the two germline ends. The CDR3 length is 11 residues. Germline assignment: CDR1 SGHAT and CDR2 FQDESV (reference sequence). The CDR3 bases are TGTGCCAGCAGCTTACGGGGGGCTGGGCATTTT. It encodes CASSLRGAGHF. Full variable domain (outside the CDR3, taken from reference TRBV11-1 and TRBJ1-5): EAEVAQSPRYKITEKSQAVAFWCDPISGHATLYWYRQILGQGPELLVQFQDESVVDDSQLPKDRFSAERLKGVDSTLKIQPAELGDSAMYLCASSLRGAGHFGDGTRLSIL.

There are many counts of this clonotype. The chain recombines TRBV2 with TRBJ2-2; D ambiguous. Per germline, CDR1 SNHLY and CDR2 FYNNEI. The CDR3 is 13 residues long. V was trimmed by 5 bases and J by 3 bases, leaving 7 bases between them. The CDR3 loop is CASSPWDTGELFF. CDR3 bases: TGTGCCAGCAGTCCCTGGGACACCGGGGAGCTGTTTTTT.

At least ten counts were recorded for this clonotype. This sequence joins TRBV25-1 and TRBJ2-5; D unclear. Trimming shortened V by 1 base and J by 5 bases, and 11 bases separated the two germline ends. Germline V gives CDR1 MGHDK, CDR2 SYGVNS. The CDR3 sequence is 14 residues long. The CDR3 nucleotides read TGTGCCAGCAGTGAATTTCTGGGGTTCGAGACCCAGTACTTC. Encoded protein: CASSEFLGFETQYF.

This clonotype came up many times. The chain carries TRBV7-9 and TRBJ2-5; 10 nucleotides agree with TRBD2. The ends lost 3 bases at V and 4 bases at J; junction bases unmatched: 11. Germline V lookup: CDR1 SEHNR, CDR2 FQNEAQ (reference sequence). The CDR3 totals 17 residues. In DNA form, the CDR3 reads TGTGCCAGCAGCTTGGGAAGCGGGAGGGCCCCCAGAGAGACCCAGTACTTC. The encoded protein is CASSLGSGRAPRETQYF.

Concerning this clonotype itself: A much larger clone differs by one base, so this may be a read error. In DNA, the CDR3 is TGCAGTTCTTCTACGGGCAGGGGGCACCAAAACACTGAAGCTTTCTTT. The encoded protein is CSSSTGRGHQNTEAFF. This chain links TRBV20-1 with TRBJ1-1; 8 bases map to TRBD1. The V gene end was trimmed by 8 bases and the J gene end by 2 bases; junction bases not matched to a gene: 16. The CDR3 is 16 residues long. Germline values: CDR1 DFQATT, CDR2 SNEGSKA (reference sequence).

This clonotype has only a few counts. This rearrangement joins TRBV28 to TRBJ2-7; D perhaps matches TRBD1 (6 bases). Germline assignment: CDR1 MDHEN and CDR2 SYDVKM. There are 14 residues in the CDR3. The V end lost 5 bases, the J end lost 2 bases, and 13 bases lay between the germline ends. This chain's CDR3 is CASSLGTPTYEQYF. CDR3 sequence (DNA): TGTGCCAGCAGTCTCGGGACACCAACCTACGAGCAGTACTTC.

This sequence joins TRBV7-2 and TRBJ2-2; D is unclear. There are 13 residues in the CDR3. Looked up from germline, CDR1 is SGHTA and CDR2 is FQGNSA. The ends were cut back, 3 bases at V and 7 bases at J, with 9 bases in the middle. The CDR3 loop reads CASSFYNGGELFF. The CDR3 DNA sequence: TGTGCCAGCAGCTTCTACAATGGCGGGGAGCTGTTTTTT. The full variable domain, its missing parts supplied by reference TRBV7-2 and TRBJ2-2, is GAGVSQSPSNKVTEKGKDVELRCDPISGHTALYWYRQSLGQGLEFLIYFQGNSAPDKSGLPSDRFSAERTGGSVSTLTIQRTQQEDSAVYLCASSFYNGGELFFGEGSRLTVL.

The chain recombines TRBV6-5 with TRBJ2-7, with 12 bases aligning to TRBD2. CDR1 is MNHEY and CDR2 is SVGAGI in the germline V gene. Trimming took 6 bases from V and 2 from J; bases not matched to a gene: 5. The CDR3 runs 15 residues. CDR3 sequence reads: CASRPTSGSPYEQYF. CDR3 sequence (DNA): TGTGCCAGCAGACCGACTAGCGGGAGCCCCTACGAGCAGTACTTC.

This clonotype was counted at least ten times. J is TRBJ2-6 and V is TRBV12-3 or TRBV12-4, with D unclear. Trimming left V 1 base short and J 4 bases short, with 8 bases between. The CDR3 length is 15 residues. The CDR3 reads CASSLVGPGANVLTF. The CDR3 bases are TGTGCCAGCAGTTTAGTAGGGCCCGGGGCCAACGTCCTGACTTTC.

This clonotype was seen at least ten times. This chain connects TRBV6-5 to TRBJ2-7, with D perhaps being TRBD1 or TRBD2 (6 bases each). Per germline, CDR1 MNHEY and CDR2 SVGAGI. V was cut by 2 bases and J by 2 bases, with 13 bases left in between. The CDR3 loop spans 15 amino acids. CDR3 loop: CASSYPGAWTYEQYF. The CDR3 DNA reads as TGTGCCAGCAGTTACCCGGGGGCCTGGACCTACGAGCAGTACTTC.

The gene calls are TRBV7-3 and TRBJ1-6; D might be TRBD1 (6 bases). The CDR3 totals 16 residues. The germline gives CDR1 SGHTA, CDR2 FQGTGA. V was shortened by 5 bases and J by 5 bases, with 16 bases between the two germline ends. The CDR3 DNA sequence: TGTGCCAGCAGCCCCCAAGGGGGGCAGGATAATTCACCCCTCCACTTT. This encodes CASSPQGGQDNSPLHF.